Detailed here is one T cell receptor (beta chain). What it recognizes is unknown. Sequencing was performed with immunoSEQ multiplex PCR; in TCRdb, only in-frame clones are kept and a portion is missing. The sample consists of more than 40,000 clones, roughly 80% of them appearing once. This sample was taken from a study of PD-L1 blockade in urothelial cancer. At the level of the study: About 85% of the 29 patients were men with bladder-origin urothelial cancer. Reported median T cell count for blood samples was around 140,000.

Study-wide findings and caveats: Patients with below-median pretreatment blood clonality survived longer.

Time point indicated: pretreatment peripheral blood. Patients had locally advanced or metastatic urothelial carcinoma. CDR1 and CDR2 from the germline V gene are SGHNT and YYREEE (reference sequence). CDR3 size: 15 residues. The V and J ends lost 4 bases and 5 bases, in that order; junction bases with no gene match: 7. The sample in question was PBMCs, obtained around atezolizumab (anti-PD-L1) treatment. The TCR was taken from a man aged 50 to 59 with urothelial cancer. The chain is built from TRBV5-4 and TRBJ2-3; 10 bases match TRBD2. CDR3 in amino acids: CASSRGLASQDTQYF. For the CDR3, the DNA is TGTGCCAGCAGCCGGGGACTAGCGAGTCAAGATACGCAGTATTTT.